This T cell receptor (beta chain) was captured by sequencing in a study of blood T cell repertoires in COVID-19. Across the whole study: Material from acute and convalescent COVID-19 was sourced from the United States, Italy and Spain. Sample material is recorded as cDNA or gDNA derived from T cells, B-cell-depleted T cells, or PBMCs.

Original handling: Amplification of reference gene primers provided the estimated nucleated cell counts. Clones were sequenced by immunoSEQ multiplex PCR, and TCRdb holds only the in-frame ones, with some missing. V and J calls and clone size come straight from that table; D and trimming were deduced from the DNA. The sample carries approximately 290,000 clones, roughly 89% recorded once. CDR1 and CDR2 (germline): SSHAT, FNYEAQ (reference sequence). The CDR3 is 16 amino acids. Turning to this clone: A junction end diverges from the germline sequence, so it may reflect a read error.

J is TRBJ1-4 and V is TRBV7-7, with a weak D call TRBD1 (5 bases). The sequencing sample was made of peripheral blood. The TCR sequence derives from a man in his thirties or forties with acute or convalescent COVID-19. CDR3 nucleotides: TGTGCTAGCAGCTTAGAAGGACATGCAACTAATGAAAAACTGTTTTTT. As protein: CASSLEGHATNEKLFF.